The text below deals with one TCR beta chain. It has no known antigen specificity. The record has no base qualities; no much larger clone is one base away. This entry comes from a study of T cell changes during pregnancy in multiple sclerosis (dated by TCRdb to about 2019). For the wider study: The study looked at changes in the T cell repertoire across pregnancy in women with multiple sclerosis.

Library generation was performed with the immunoSEQ multiplex PCR assay. TCRdb's version of the immuneACCESS table is confined to in-frame rearrangements and falls short of the full clone set. An unresolved V gene accounts for under half of the shortfall where checked; the remainder is of unknown origin. Across this sample there are just under 65,000 clones, with 90% seen only once. In total, the top ten clones hold roughly 2.2% of the sample. CDR1 LGHNT and CDR2 FRNRAP are derived from the germline V gene. The V end loses 2 bases and the J end loses 9 bases, and a stretch of 20 bases separates them. Including cysteine and phenylalanine, the CDR3 has 17 amino acids. Only the CDR3 DNA stays, 51 bases, in frame from base 1.

The sequence came from a female donor in good health, enrolled as a control in a pregnancy study. This chain joins TRBV12-5 to TRBJ1-6, with a tentative D gene TRBD1 over 6 matching bases. The material sequenced was peripheral blood, taken in the second trimester of pregnancy. The CDR3 here reads CASGLRGTPDSGSPLHF. The DNA reads TGTGCTAGTGGTTTGAGAGGGACACCAGATTCGGGTTCACCCCTCCACTTT.